These 13 T cell receptor beta chains came from one sample sequenced in a study of CD4 T cells in relation to SARS-CoV-2 and coronaviruses. The protocol was immunoSEQ multiplex PCR, while the TCRdb copy is restricted to in-frame clones and leaves out a portion. The sample includes 30,000 or so clones, 55% to 75% of them seen just once. What these receptors recognize is not known. Unexposed donor CD4+ T cells date from about 2010-2019, before the COVID-19 pandemic. The cells were cultured for 9 to 11 days before CD4+ T cells were isolated. Sequencing was performed on CD4+ T cells from PBMCs, cultured in vitro. These receptors were collected from a human donor in good health.

This chain joins TRBV4-3 and TRBJ2-1; 7 nucleotides agree with TRBD2. The V gene's germline CDR1 is LGHNA and CDR2 YSLEER. There are 17 residues in the CDR3. With V trimmed by 0 bases and J by 4 bases, 9 bases remained unmatched. CDR3 DNA sequence: TGCGCCAGCAGCCAAGAACTTTGGGGGGGACCTTACAATGAGCAGTTCTTC. It specifies CASSQELWGGPYNEQFF.

This clone was found a few times. The rearrangement joins TRBV27 to TRBJ2-5; the match to TRBD1 covers 7 bases. V lost 6 bases, J lost 3 bases, and 10 bases stayed unmatched. The CDR3 contains 15 residues. Germline V CDR1 and CDR2: MNHEY, SMNVEV (reference sequence). DNA of the CDR3: TGTGCCAGCAGGGTTTACAGGGGTGGAAAAGAGACCCAGTACTTC. Protein sequence: CASRVYRGGKETQYF.

This clone was observed a few times. The chain employs TRBV7-2 and TRBJ2-2; D could derive from TRBD1 or TRBD2 (7 bases each). Trimming left V 4 bases short and J 5 bases short, with 14 bases between. Per the germline V gene, CDR1 is SGHTA and CDR2 is FQGNSA. This CDR3 spans 15 amino acids. The chain's CDR3 is CASSSNRGGTGELFF. The DNA of the CDR3 is TGTGCCAGCAGCTCAAACAGGGGAGGGACCGGGGAGCTGTTTTTT.

The V call is TRBV25-1, the J call TRBJ1-2; 9 bases line up with TRBD1. This CDR3 comprises 15 residues. The V gene's germline CDR1 is MGHDK and CDR2 SYGVNS. Unmatched junction bases numbered 4, after V lost 3 bases and J lost 2 bases. DNA of the CDR3: TGTGCCAGCAGTGACGCGACAGGGGGAAACTATGGCTACACCTTC. The encoded protein is CASSDATGGNYGYTF.

The rearrangement links TRBV11-2 to TRBJ1-1; D call uncertain. The CDR3 is 11 amino acids. CDR1 SGHAT and CDR2 FQNNGV come from the germline V gene. Trimming left V 5 bases short and J 7 bases short, with 8 bases between. The CDR3 coding sequence is TGTGCCAGCAGCCCGCGGGTTGAAGCTTTCTTT. Translated: CASSPRVEAFF. Together with reference TRBV11-2 and TRBJ1-1, the CDR3 gives the full variable domain: EAGVAQSPRYKIIEKRQSVAFWCNPISGHATLYWYQQILGQGPKLLIQFQNNGVVDDSQLPKDRFSAERLKGVDSTLKIQPAKLEDSAVYLCASSPRVEAFFGQGTRLTVV.

This chain uses TRBV5-1 with TRBJ2-5; D may correspond to TRBD1 or TRBD2 (6 bases each). Trimming left V 4 bases short and J 3 bases short, with 16 bases between. Per germline, CDR1 SGHRS and CDR2 YFSETQ. The CDR3 runs to 15 residues. The chain's CDR3 is CASSRGTPTKETQYF. As DNA, the CDR3 is TGCGCCAGCAGCAGGGGGACTCCTACGAAAGAGACCCAGTACTTC.

This rearrangement joins TRBV5-1 to TRBJ1-4; TRBD1 agrees at 7 bases. The CDR3 has 14 amino acids. Germline loops: CDR1 SGHRS, CDR2 YFSETQ. V was clipped by 3 bases and J by 8 bases; unmatched bases: 7. The CDR3 nucleotides read TGCGCCAGCAGCTGGGGGACAGCGAAAGAAAAACTGTTTTTT. This encodes CASSWGTAKEKLFF.

A single count supports this clone. V usage is TRBV4-2 and J usage is TRBJ2-6; a possible D gene is TRBD1 (5 bases). V was pared by 0 bases and J by 4 bases, with 13 bases between. Per germline, CDR1 LGHNA and CDR2 YNFKEQ. This CDR3 is 17 amino acids long. CDR3 sequence reads: CASSQDPSGSGANVLTF. In DNA form, the CDR3 reads TGTGCCAGCAGCCAAGATCCCTCAGGGTCCGGGGCCAACGTCCTGACTTTC.

The rearrangement joins TRBV6-1 to TRBJ2-7, with D uncertain. V lost 0 bases to trimming and J lost 12 bases, with 12 bases between them. This CDR3 comprises 12 residues. The germline gives CDR1 MNHNS, CDR2 SASEGT. CDR3 DNA sequence: TGTGCCAGCAGTGAAGCCCGCGTCGTCCGGTACTTC. Translating it yields CASSEARVVRYF.

The chain employs TRBV5-6 and TRBJ2-7; no firm D call. Germline V gives CDR1 SGHDT, CDR2 YYEEEE. CDR3 length equals 13 residues. V was clipped by 4 bases and J by 3 bases, with 11 bases between them. This CDR3 is CASSIARVYEQYF. CDR3 DNA sequence: TGTGCCAGCAGCATTGCTAGGGTCTACGAGCAGTACTTC.

V gene TRBV10-3 combines with J gene TRBJ1-2; weak D call: TRBD1 (5 bases). The germline CDR1 and CDR2 sequences are ENHRY and SYGVKD. With 5 bases removed from V and 8 bases from J, the gap between germline ends came to 18 bases. The CDR3 contains 14 residues. CDR3: CAISTRDSPMGYTF. The CDR3 DNA follows: TGTGCCATCAGTACTCGTGACAGCCCTATGGGCTACACCTTC.

This clone was seen just once. The CDR3 DNA sequence: TGTGCCAGCTCCCGGACAGGGGGTCAGCCCCAGCATTTT. It specifies CASSRTGGQPQHF. The chain links TRBV2 to TRBJ1-5; 10 bases map to TRBD1. This CDR3 has 13 amino acids. V lost 8 bases to trimming and J lost 6 bases; unmatched junction nucleotides: 4. Looked up from germline, CDR1 is SNHLY and CDR2 is FYNNEI.

V and J are TRBV5-1 and TRBJ2-7; D is unresolved. The CDR3 is 14 amino acids. Trimming left V 0 bases short and J 2 bases short, with 9 bases between. The V gene's germline CDR1 is SGHRS and CDR2 YFSETQ. CDR3 protein: CASSLAGRPYEQYF. CDR3 coding DNA: TGCGCCAGCAGCTTGGCCGGCAGGCCCTACGAGCAGTACTTC.